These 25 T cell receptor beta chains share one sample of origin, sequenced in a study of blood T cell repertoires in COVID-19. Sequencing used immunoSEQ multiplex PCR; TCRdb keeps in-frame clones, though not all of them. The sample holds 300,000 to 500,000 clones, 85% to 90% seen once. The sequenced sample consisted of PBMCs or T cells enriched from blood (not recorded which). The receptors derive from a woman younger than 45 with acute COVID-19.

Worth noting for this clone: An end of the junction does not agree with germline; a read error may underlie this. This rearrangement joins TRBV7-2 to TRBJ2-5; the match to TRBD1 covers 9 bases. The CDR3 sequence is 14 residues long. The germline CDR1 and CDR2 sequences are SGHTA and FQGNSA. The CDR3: CASSEGLLPGQGDF. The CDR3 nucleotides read TGTGCCAGCAGCGAGGGACTTCTTCCGGGACAGGGTGACTTC.

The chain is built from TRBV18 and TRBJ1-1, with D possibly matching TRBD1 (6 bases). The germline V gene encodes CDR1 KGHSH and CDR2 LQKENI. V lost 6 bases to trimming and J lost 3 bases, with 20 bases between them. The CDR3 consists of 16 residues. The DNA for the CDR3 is TGTGCCAGCTCCCCAGCTCGGGGGGCGCCGGACACTGAAGCTTTCTTT. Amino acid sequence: CASSPARGAPDTEAFF. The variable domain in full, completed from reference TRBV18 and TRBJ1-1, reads NAGVMQNPRHLVRRRGQEARLRCSPMKGHSHVYWYRQLPEEGLKFMVYLQKENIIDESGMPKERFSAEFPKEGPSILRIQQVVRGDSAAYFCASSPARGAPDTEAFFGQGTRLTVV.

CDR3 sequence (DNA): TGTGCCAGCGGTCGTACTGAGCTTACGCAGTATTTT. It is translated as CASGRTELTQYF. This chain uses TRBV2 with TRBJ2-3; D remains unclear. Trimming removed 8 bases from V and 8 bases from J, with 14 bases in between. Per the germline V gene, CDR1 is SNHLY and CDR2 is FYNNEI. This CDR3 region has 12 residues.

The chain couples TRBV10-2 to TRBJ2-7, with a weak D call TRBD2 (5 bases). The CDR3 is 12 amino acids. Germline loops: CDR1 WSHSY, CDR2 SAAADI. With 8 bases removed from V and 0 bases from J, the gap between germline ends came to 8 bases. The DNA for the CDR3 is TGCGCCAGCGGACTCAGCTCCTACGAGCAGTACTTC. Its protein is CASGLSSYEQYF.

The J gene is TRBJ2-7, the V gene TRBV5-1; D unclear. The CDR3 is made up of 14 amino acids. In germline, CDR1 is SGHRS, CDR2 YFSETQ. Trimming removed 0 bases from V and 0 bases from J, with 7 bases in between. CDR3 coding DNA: TGCGCCAGCAGCTTGGACGGTGCCTCCTACGAGCAGTACTTC. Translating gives CASSLDGASYEQYF. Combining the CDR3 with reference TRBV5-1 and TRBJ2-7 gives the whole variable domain KAGVTQTPRYLIKTRGQQVTLSCSPISGHRSVSWYQQTPGQGLQFLFEYFSETQRNKGNFPGRFSGRQFSNSRSEMNVSTLELGDSALYLCASSLDGASYEQYFGPGTRLTVT.

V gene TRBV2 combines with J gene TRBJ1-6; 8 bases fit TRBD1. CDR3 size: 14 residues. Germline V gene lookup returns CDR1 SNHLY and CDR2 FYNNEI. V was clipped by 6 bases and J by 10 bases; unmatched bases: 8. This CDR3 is CASSFQGADSPLHF. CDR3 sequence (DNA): TGTGCCAGCAGCTTTCAGGGGGCCGACTCACCCCTCCACTTT.

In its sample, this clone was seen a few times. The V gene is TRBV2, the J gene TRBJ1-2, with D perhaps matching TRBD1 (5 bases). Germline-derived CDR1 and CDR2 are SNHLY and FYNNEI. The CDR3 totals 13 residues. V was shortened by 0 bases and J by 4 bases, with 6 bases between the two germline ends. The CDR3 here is CASSEAQGYGYTF. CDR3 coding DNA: TGTGCCAGCAGTGAAGCGCAGGGCTATGGCTACACCTTC.

CDR3 nucleotides: TGTGCCAGCAGCTTCGACAGGGGGCGCGGCTACACCTTC. The encoded protein is CASSFDRGRGYTF. V usage is TRBV7-3 and J usage is TRBJ1-2; 10 bases line up with TRBD1. CDR3 length equals 13 residues. The germline V gene encodes CDR1 SGHTA and CDR2 FQGTGA. V lost 3 bases and J lost 8; bases outside the gene matches: 3.

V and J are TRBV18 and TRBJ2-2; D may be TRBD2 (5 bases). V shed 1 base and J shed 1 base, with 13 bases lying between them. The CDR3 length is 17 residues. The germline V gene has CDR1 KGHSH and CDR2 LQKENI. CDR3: CASSPQWASGNTGELFF. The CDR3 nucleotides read TGTGCCAGCTCACCACAGTGGGCCAGCGGGAACACCGGGGAGCTGTTTTTT.

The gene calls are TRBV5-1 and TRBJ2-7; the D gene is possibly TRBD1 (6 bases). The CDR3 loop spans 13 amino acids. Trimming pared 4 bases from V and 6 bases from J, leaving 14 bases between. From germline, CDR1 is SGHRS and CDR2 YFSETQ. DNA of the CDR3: TGCGCCAGCAGCCTAGGGGACAACAGCGAGCAGTACTTC. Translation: CASSLGDNSEQYF.

In nucleotides, the CDR3 is TGTGCCAGCAGCTTGAGACTAGCGGGGGGAGAGACCCAGTACTTC. Its translation: CASSLRLAGGETQYF. The rearrangement joins TRBV9 to TRBJ2-5, with 13 bases that match TRBD2. The CDR3 sequence is 15 residues long. The junction had 4 bases not matched to a gene; V was cut back by 4 bases and J by 4 bases. The germline V gene encodes CDR1 SGDLS and CDR2 YYNGEE.

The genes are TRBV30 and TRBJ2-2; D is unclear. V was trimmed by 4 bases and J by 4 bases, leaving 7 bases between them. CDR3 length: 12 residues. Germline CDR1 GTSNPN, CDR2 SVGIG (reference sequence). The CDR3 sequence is CAWNFGTGELFF. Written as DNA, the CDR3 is TGTGCCTGGAACTTCGGCACCGGGGAGCTGTTTTTT.

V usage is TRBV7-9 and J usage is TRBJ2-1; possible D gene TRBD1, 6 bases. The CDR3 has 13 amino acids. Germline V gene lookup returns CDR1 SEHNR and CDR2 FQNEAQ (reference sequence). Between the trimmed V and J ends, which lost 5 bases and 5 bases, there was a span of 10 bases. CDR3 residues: CASSPTGNNEQFF. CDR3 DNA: TGTGCCAGCAGCCCGACAGGAAACAATGAGCAGTTCTTC.

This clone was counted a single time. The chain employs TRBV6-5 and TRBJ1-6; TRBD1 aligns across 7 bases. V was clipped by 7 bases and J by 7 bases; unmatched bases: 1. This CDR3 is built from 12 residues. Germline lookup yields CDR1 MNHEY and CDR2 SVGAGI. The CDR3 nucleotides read TGTGCCAGCACCAGGGGGAATTCACCCCTCCACTTT. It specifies CASTRGNSPLHF.

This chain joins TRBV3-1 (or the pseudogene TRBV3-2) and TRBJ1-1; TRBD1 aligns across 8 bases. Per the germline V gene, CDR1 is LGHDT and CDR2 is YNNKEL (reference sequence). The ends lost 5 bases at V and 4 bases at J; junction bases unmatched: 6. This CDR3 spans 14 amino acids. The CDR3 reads CASSYGQGGTEAFF. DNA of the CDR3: TGTGCCAGCAGCTACGGACAGGGTGGCACTGAAGCTTTCTTT.

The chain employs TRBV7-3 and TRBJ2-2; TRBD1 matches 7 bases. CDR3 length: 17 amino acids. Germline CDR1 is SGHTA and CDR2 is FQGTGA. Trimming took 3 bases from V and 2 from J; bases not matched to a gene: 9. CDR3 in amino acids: CASSLGPGQLNTGELFF. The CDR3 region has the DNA TGTGCCAGCAGCTTGGGCCCGGGACAGCTAAACACCGGGGAGCTGTTTTTT.

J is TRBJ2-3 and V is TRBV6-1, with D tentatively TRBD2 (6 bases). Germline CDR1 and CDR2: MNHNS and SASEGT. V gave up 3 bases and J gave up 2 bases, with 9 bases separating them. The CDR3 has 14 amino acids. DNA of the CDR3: TGTGCCAGCAGTGAGGCGGGGCACACAGATACGCAGTATTTT. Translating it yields CASSEAGHTDTQYF.

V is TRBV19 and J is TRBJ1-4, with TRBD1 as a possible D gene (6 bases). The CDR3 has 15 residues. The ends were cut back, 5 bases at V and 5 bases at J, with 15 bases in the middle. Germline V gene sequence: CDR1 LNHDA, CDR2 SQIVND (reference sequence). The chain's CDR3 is CASSAGTTANEKLFF. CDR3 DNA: TGTGCCAGTAGTGCCGGGACAACCGCAAATGAAAAACTGTTTTTT.

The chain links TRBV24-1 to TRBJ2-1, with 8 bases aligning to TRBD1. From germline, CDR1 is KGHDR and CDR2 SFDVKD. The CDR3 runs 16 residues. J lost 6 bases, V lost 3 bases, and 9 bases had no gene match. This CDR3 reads CATSDHLKGTGNEQFF. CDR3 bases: TGTGCCACCAGTGATCACCTCAAGGGGACAGGCAATGAGCAGTTCTTC.

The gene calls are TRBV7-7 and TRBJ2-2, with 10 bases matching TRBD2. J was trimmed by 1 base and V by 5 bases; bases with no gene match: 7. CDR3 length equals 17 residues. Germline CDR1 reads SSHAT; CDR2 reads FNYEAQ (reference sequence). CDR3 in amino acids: CASSRLAGGGNTGELFF. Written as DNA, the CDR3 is TGTGCCAGCAGCCGACTAGCGGGTGGGGGGAACACCGGGGAGCTGTTTTTT.

The CDR3 region has the DNA TGTGCCAGCAGTGAATGGACAGGGGGCGCGGTGAGCAATCAGCCCCAGCATTTT. Residues: CASSEWTGGAVSNQPQHF. V is TRBV6-1 and J is TRBJ1-5, with TRBD1 matching 11 bases. Germline CDR1 is MNHNS and CDR2 is SASEGT. There are 18 residues in the CDR3. V shed 2 bases and J 1 base; nucleotides not matched to a gene: 7.

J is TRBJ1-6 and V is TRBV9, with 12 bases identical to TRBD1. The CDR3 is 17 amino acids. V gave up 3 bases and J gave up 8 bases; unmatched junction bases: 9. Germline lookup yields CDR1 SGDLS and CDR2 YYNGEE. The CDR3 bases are TGTGCCAGCAGCGAGAGGGACAGGGGGCGCGTGGATTCACCCCTCCACTTT. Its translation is CASSERDRGRVDSPLHF.

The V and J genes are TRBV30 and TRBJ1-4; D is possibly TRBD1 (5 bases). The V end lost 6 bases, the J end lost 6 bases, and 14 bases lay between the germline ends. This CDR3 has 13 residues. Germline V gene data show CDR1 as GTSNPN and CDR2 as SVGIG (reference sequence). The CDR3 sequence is CACFDRYDEKLFF. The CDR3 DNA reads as TGTGCCTGCTTCGACAGATATGATGAAAAACTGTTTTTT.

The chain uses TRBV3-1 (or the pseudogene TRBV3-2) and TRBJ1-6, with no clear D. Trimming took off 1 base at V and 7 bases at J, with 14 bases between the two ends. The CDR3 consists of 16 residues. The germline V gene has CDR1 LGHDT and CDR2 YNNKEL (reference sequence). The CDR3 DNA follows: TGTGCCAGCAGCCAAGGAGAACTAACCCTAAATTCACCCCTCCACTTT. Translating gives CASSQGELTLNSPLHF.

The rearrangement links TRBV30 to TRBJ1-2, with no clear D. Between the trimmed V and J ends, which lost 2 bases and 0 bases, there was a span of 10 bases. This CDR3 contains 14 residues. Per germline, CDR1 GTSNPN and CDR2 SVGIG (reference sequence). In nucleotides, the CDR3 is TGTGCCTGGAGTCGGCCGGGGACTAACTATGGCTACACCTTC. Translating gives CAWSRPGTNYGYTF.